This TCR beta chain came from a study of T-cell memory formation after mild COVID-19. Study at large: TCR clusters showed largely donor specificity.

Barcoded TCR alpha and TCR beta cDNA libraries with UMIs came from 5'RACE using constant-segment primers. One entry per CDR3 protein, called by TCRdb with MiXCR from the 5' RACE reads. Of under 350,000 distinct CDR3 sequences in the sample, 15% to 20% were seen once. This clonotype has only a few counts. Its antigen is currently unknown. V gave up 1 base and J gave up 4 bases; unmatched junction bases: 7. This CDR3 spans 16 amino acids. The germline V gene encodes CDR1 LGHNA and CDR2 YSLEER. General study findings and limits: That cross-reactive memory joined was suggested by some responding clones appearing in pre-infection memory. Clones that got smaller from day 15 to 85 had even CD4/CD8, while clones growing later tipped toward CD4+.

The chain uses TRBV4-3 and TRBJ2-5; 9 bases agree with TRBD2. Specimen: PBMCs or a T cell subset sorted from them (not recorded which). This TCR came from a young man who had mild COVID-19 (a few samples of this study predate the infection). Cell type and time point are not known. The CDR3 nucleotides read TGCGCCAGCAGCCAAGCCAGCGGGGGGCTTCTAGAGACCCAGTACTTC. This codes for CASSQASGGLLETQYF.